This is a list of T cell receptor beta chains from one sample in a study of T cells after yellow fever vaccination. TCRdb used MiXCR to reprocess the 5' RACE reads, holding one entry per CDR3 protein. The table includes hundreds of thousands of distinct CDR3 sequences, over 8% detected once. The specimen comprised PBMCs, sampled on the day of the first yellow fever vaccination. The origin of the receptors is a man in his late teens or twenties who received the YFV17D yellow fever vaccine. Each CDR3 is given with its conserved first and last residue. D genes are given only for firm matches. The size of a clone is reported for some rows only, either as once, few or many, or as a class for expanded clones.

clone size: .; J gene: TRBJ2-5; V gene: TRBV2; D gene: TRBD2; CDR3 protein: CASTWTSGKETQYF; CDR3 DNA: TGTGCCAGCACCTGGACTAGCGGTAAAGAGACCCAGTACTTC
clone size: .; J gene: TRBJ1-3; V gene: TRBV5-6; D gene: .; CDR3 protein: CASSTGRTSGNTIYF; CDR3 DNA: TGTGCCAGCAGCACCGGACGGACCTCTGGAAACACCATATATTTT
clone size: few; J gene: TRBJ2-1; V gene: TRBV29-1; D gene: TRBD2; CDR3 protein: CSVVGTSGGNSYNEQFF; CDR3 DNA: TGCAGCGTTGTTGGGACTAGCGGGGGCAACTCCTACAATGAGCAGTTCTTC
clone size: few; J gene: TRBJ1-5; V gene: TRBV15; D gene: TRBD1; CDR3 protein: CATSMGQSGNQPQHF; CDR3 DNA: TGTGCCACCAGCATGGGACAGAGTGGCAATCAGCCCCAGCATTTT
clone size: few; J gene: TRBJ1-3; V gene: TRBV11-2; D gene: .; CDR3 protein: CASSFEGTARGNTIYF; CDR3 DNA: TGTGCCAGCAGCTTCGAGGGCACGGCCCGAGGAAACACCATATATTTT
clone size: many; J gene: TRBJ1-1; V gene: TRBV6-2/TRBV6-3; D gene: .; CDR3 protein: CASSYRGGTEAFF; CDR3 DNA: TGTGCCAGCAGTTACCGCGGGGGCACTGAAGCTTTCTTT
clone size: .; J gene: TRBJ1-6; V gene: TRBV12-3/TRBV12-4; D gene: .; CDR3 protein: CASSLFGQNRNSPLHF; CDR3 DNA: TGTGCCAGCAGTTTATTTGGACAAAATCGGAATTCACCCCTCCACTTT
clone size: few; J gene: TRBJ1-2; V gene: TRBV9; D gene: .; CDR3 protein: CASSGQYLGYTF; CDR3 DNA: TGTGCCAGCAGCGGACAGTACTTGGGCTACACCTTC
clone size: once; J gene: TRBJ2-2; V gene: TRBV6-1; D gene: TRBD1; CDR3 protein: CASRQQGSTGELFF; CDR3 DNA: TGTGCCAGCAGGCAACAGGGGTCCACCGGGGAGCTGTTTTTT
clone size: few; J gene: TRBJ2-5; V gene: TRBV7-2; D gene: .; CDR3 protein: CASAISGGETQYF; CDR3 DNA: TGTGCCAGCGCAATTAGCGGTGGAGAGACCCAGTACTTC
clone size: .; J gene: TRBJ2-3; V gene: TRBV4-2; D gene: TRBD1; CDR3 protein: CASSQESGGTGDPDTQYF; CDR3 DNA: TGTGCCAGCAGCCAAGAAAGTGGGGGGACAGGGGACCCAGATACGCAGTATTTT
clone size: .; J gene: TRBJ2-3; V gene: TRBV5-1; D gene: .; CDR3 protein: CASSTGTTDTQYF; CDR3 DNA: TGCGCCAGCAGTACAGGGACCACAGATACGCAGTATTTT
clone size: .; J gene: TRBJ2-3; V gene: TRBV11-2; D gene: TRBD2; CDR3 protein: CASSWGGMDTQYF; CDR3 DNA: TGTGCCAGCAGCTGGGGGGGGATGGATACGCAGTATTTT
clone size: many; J gene: TRBJ2-5; V gene: TRBV7-2; D gene: .; CDR3 protein: CASSFNGETQYF; CDR3 DNA: TGTGCCAGCAGCTTTAACGGGGAGACCCAGTACTTC
clone size: .; J gene: TRBJ2-6; V gene: TRBV6-5; D gene: .; CDR3 protein: CASSYLPGRNSWANVLTF; CDR3 DNA: TGTGCCAGCAGTTACCTCCCGGGACGAAATTCTTGGGCCAACGTCCTGACTTTC
clone size: .; J gene: TRBJ2-6; V gene: TRBV5-1; D gene: .; CDR3 protein: CASSVTVSGANVLTF; CDR3 DNA: TGCGCCAGCAGCGTGACAGTCTCTGGGGCCAACGTCCTGACTTTC
clone size: once; J gene: TRBJ2-5; V gene: TRBV7-2; D gene: TRBD2; CDR3 protein: CASSLMGGGALETQYF; CDR3 DNA: TGTGCCAGCAGCTTAATGGGCGGGGGGGCCTTGGAGACCCAGTACTTC
clone size: many; J gene: TRBJ1-1; V gene: TRBV6-6; D gene: TRBD1; CDR3 protein: CASSWTGEAFF; CDR3 DNA: TGTGCCAGCAGTTGGACAGGTGAAGCTTTCTTT
clone size: few; J gene: TRBJ2-4; V gene: TRBV5-4; D gene: TRBD2; CDR3 protein: CASSSGTSGGARNIQYF; CDR3 DNA: TGTGCCAGCAGCTCCGGGACTAGCGGGGGGGCGCGAAACATTCAGTACTTC
clone size: few; J gene: TRBJ2-5; V gene: TRBV7-8; D gene: .; CDR3 protein: CASSLQGQPETQYF; CDR3 DNA: TGTGCCAGCAGCTTACAGGGCCAGCCAGAGACCCAGTACTTC
clone size: few; J gene: TRBJ1-5; V gene: TRBV7-2; D gene: TRBD1; CDR3 protein: CASSLAGQGSEPQHF; CDR3 DNA: TGTGCCAGCAGCTTAGCTGGACAGGGTAGCGAGCCCCAGCATTTT
clone size: few; J gene: TRBJ2-1; V gene: TRBV4-1; D gene: .; CDR3 protein: CASSHRAVWGDPGNEQFF; CDR3 DNA: TGCGCCAGCAGCCATAGAGCGGTGTGGGGCGATCCGGGGAATGAGCAGTTCTTC
clone size: few; J gene: TRBJ2-7; V gene: TRBV5-4; D gene: .; CDR3 protein: CASSPYTATNYEQYF; CDR3 DNA: TGTGCCAGCAGCCCCTATACAGCAACAAACTACGAGCAGTACTTC
clone size: few; J gene: TRBJ2-7; V gene: TRBV21-1; D gene: .; CDR3 protein: CASSNSSGAGYEQYF; CDR3 DNA: TGTGCCAGCAGCAACTCTAGCGGGGCTGGTTACGAGCAGTACTTC
clone size: few; J gene: TRBJ2-3; V gene: TRBV20-1; D gene: TRBD2; CDR3 protein: CSASMPPVSGGTSRPSAQYF; CDR3 DNA: TGCAGTGCTAGCATGCCCCCAGTTAGCGGGGGGACCTCCCGGCCGTCGGCGCAGTATTTT
clone size: .; J gene: TRBJ2-6; V gene: TRBV3-1; D gene: TRBD1; CDR3 protein: CASSQGQGAYGANVLTF; CDR3 DNA: TGTGCCAGCAGCCAAGGACAGGGGGCTTATGGGGCCAACGTCCTGACTTTC
clone size: few; J gene: TRBJ1-6; V gene: TRBV30; D gene: TRBD1; CDR3 protein: CAWSVPDREGSPLHF; CDR3 DNA: TGTGCCTGGAGTGTACCGGACAGGGAAGGTTCACCCCTCCACTTT
clone size: many; J gene: TRBJ1-1; V gene: TRBV12-3/TRBV12-4; D gene: TRBD1; CDR3 protein: CASRPGQGWDTEAFF; CDR3 DNA: TGTGCCAGCAGACCCGGACAGGGCTGGGACACTGAAGCTTTCTTT
clone size: few; J gene: TRBJ2-5; V gene: TRBV9; D gene: .; CDR3 protein: CASSPRRVQETQYF; CDR3 DNA: TGTGCCAGCAGCCCGAGGAGAGTCCAAGAGACCCAGTACTTC
clone size: .; J gene: TRBJ2-5; V gene: TRBV7-8; D gene: .; CDR3 protein: CASSLRRVMETQYF; CDR3 DNA: TGTGCCAGCAGCTTAAGGAGGGTTATGGAGACCCAGTACTTC
clone size: many; J gene: TRBJ1-1; V gene: TRBV7-9; D gene: .; CDR3 protein: CAFERSNTEAFF; CDR3 DNA: TGTGCCTTCGAGCGGTCGAACACTGAAGCTTTCTTT
clone size: .; J gene: TRBJ2-1; V gene: TRBV2; D gene: TRBD1; CDR3 protein: CASSPDRGLLNSYNEQFF; CDR3 DNA: TGTGCCAGCAGTCCGGACAGGGGATTACTAAACTCCTACAATGAGCAGTTCTTC
clone size: few; J gene: TRBJ2-3; V gene: TRBV20-1; D gene: TRBD2; CDR3 protein: CSAPAGLAGGPDTQYF; CDR3 DNA: TGCAGTGCTCCTGCGGGACTAGCGGGGGGTCCAGATACGCAGTATTTT
clone size: .; J gene: TRBJ2-6; V gene: TRBV15; D gene: .; CDR3 protein: CATSRLPRGSGANVLTF; CDR3 DNA: TGTGCCACCAGCAGACTCCCAAGGGGTTCTGGGGCCAACGTCCTGACTTTC
clone size: few; J gene: TRBJ1-1; V gene: TRBV5-1; D gene: .; CDR3 protein: CASFGQVNTEAFF; CDR3 DNA: TGCGCCAGCTTCGGGCAGGTGAACACTGAAGCTTTCTTT
clone size: many; J gene: TRBJ2-2; V gene: TRBV5-1; D gene: .; CDR3 protein: CASTGTTNTGELFF; CDR3 DNA: TGCGCCAGTACCGGGACAACGAACACCGGGGAGCTGTTTTTT
clone size: few; J gene: TRBJ1-2; V gene: TRBV27; D gene: .; CDR3 protein: CASSLIGRTFNGYTF; CDR3 DNA: TGTGCCAGCAGTTTAATCGGCCGGACCTTTAATGGCTACACCTTC
clone size: .; J gene: TRBJ2-1; V gene: TRBV12-3/TRBV12-4; D gene: TRBD2; CDR3 protein: CASRPGLVYNEQFF; CDR3 DNA: TGTGCCAGCAGACCGGGACTAGTATACAATGAGCAGTTCTTC
clone size: .; J gene: TRBJ2-7; V gene: TRBV5-1; D gene: TRBD1; CDR3 protein: CASSLAETRGEQYF; CDR3 DNA: TGCGCCAGCAGCTTGGCCGAAACCAGGGGGGAGCAGTACTTC
clone size: many; J gene: TRBJ1-2; V gene: TRBV24-1; D gene: TRBD1; CDR3 protein: CATSDFEGAGYTF; CDR3 DNA: TGTGCCACCAGTGATTTTGAGGGGGCCGGCTACACCTTC
clone size: few; J gene: TRBJ2-4; V gene: TRBV5-1; D gene: TRBD1; CDR3 protein: CASSLHRGAKNIQYF; CDR3 DNA: TGCGCCAGCAGCTTGCACAGGGGAGCCAAAAACATTCAGTACTTC
clone size: .; J gene: TRBJ2-1; V gene: TRBV12-3/TRBV12-4; D gene: TRBD2; CDR3 protein: CDSKLAGENEQFF; CDR3 DNA: TGTGACAGCAAACTAGCGGGGGAAAATGAGCAGTTCTTC
clone size: few; J gene: TRBJ2-7; V gene: TRBV10-3; D gene: .; CDR3 protein: CAISGGSSYEQYF; CDR3 DNA: TGTGCCATCAGTGGGGGGAGCTCCTACGAGCAGTACTTC
clone size: many; J gene: TRBJ2-1; V gene: TRBV20-1; D gene: .; CDR3 protein: CSASRDSNEQFF; CDR3 DNA: TGCAGTGCTAGTAGGGACTCCAATGAGCAGTTCTTC
clone size: .; J gene: TRBJ2-1; V gene: TRBV7-3; D gene: .; CDR3 protein: CASSPGGSNRNEQFF; CDR3 DNA: TGTGCCAGCAGCCCCGGGGGCTCGAATCGGAATGAGCAGTTCTTC